The clone carrying this T cell receptor (beta chain) was counted only a few times. Antigen unknown. CDR3 size: 14 residues. V was shortened by 2 bases and J by 6 bases, with 8 bases between the two germline ends. This sample was included in a study of identical twins. The study's findings and limits: Within cord blood, abundant beta clonotypes carried fewer insertions, but memory repertoires showed no such trend.

Among all donors, each was a healthy Caucasian. Each CDR3 protein gets one entry after TCRdb re-called the 5' RACE reads with MiXCR. The sample has hundreds of thousands of distinct CDR3 sequences; around an eighth are singletons. The specimen sequenced was memory (CD45RO+) T cells sorted from blood. The gene calls are TRBV12-3 or TRBV12-4 and TRBJ1-6; D is unclear. This TCR was recovered from a woman younger than 35 in good health. The CDR3 spells CASSLRHLNSPLHF. The CDR3 DNA follows: TGTGCCAGCAGTTTACGACACCTTAATTCACCCCTCCACTTT.